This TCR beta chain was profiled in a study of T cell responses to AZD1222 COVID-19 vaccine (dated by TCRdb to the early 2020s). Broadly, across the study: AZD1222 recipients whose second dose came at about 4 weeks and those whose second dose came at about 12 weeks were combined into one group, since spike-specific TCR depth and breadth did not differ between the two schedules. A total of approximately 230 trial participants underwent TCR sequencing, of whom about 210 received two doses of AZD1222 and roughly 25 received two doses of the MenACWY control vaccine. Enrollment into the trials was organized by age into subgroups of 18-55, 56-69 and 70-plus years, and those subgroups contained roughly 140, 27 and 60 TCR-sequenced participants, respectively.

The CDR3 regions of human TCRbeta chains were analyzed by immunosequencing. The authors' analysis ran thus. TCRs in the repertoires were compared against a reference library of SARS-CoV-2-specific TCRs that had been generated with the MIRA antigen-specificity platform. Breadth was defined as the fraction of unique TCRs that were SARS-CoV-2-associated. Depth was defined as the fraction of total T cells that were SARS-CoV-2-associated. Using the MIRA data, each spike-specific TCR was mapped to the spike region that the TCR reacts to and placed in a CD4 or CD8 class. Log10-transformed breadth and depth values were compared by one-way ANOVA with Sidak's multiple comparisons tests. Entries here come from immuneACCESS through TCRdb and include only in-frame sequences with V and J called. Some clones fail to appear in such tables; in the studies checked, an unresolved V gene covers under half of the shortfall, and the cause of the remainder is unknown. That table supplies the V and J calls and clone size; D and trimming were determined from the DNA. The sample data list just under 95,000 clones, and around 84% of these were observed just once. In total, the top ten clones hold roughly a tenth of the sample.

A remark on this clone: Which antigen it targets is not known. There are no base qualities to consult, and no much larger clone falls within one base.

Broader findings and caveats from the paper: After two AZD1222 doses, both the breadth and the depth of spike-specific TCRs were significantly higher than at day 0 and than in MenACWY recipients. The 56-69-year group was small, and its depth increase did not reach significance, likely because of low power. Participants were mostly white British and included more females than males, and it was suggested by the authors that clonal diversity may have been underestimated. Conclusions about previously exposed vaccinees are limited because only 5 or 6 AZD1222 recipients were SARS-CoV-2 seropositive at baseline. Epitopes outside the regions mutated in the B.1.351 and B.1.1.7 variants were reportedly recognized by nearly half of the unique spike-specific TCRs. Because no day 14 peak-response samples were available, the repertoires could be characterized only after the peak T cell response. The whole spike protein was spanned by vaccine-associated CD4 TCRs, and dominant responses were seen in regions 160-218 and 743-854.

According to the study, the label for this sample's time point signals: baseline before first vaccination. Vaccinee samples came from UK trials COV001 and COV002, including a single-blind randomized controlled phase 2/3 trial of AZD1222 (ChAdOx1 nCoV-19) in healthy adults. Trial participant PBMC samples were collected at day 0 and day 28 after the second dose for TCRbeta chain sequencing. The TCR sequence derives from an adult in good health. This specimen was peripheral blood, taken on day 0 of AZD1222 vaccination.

The DNA reads TGTGCCAGCAGCCAGGTCTCCAGCGGGGGGCACACCGGGGAGCTGTTTTTT. This is translated as CASSQVSSGGHTGELFF. This chain joins TRBV4-2 to TRBJ2-2; the central 9 bases match TRBD2. The germline V gene sets CDR1 to LGHNA and CDR2 to YNFKEQ. The CDR3 measures 17 amino acids from cysteine to phenylalanine. The CDR3 DNA has 51 bases and is translated from base 1. V ends up 3 bases short and J 3 bases short, with an unmatched junction base count of 8.